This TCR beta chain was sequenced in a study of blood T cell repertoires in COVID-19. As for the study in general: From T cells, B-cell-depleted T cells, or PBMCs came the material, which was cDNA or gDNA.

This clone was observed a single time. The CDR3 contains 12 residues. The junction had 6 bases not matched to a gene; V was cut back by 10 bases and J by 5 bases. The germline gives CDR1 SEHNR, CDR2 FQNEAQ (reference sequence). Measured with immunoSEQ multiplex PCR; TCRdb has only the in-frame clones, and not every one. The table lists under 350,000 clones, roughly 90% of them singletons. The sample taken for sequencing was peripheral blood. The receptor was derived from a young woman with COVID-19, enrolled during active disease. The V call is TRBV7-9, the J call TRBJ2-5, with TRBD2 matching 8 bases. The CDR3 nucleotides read TGTGCCACCCAGCGGGAGAGGGAGACCCAGTACTTC. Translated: CATQRERETQYF.